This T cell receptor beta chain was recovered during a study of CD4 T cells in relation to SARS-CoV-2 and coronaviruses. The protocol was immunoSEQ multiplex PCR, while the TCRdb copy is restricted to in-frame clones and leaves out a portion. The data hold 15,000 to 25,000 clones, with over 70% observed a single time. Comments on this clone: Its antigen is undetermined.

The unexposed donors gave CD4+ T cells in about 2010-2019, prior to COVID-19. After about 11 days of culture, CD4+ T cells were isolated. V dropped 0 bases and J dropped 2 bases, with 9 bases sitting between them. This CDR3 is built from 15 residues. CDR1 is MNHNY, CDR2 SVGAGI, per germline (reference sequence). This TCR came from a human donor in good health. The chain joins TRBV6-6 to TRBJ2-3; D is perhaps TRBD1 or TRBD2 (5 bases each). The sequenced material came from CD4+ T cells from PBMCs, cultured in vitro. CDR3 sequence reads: CASSYSGENTDTQYF. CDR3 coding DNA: TGTGCCAGCAGTTACTCGGGGGAGAACACAGATACGCAGTATTTT.